The source of this T cell receptor beta chain is a study of blood T cell repertoires in COVID-19. Method: immunoSEQ multiplex PCR; TCRdb's copy keeps in-frame clones and lacks some. The sample consists of some 200,000 clones, around 89% of them appearing once. The sample was PBMCs or T cells enriched from blood (not recorded which). This receptor was taken from a woman under 30 in a cohort exposed to, infected with or recovered from COVID-19 (not recorded which).

CDR3: CASSLLVGDEQFF. In DNA form, the CDR3 reads TGCGCCAGCAGCTTGTTGGTGGGAGATGAGCAGTTCTTC. The rearrangement joins TRBV5-1 to TRBJ2-1, with D tentatively TRBD2 (5 bases). CDR1 and CDR2 from the germline V gene are SGHRS and YFSETQ. V gave up 1 base and J gave up 8 bases, with 10 bases separating them. The CDR3 has 13 amino acids.